This T cell receptor (beta chain) was found in a study of PD-L1 blockade in urothelial cancer. Germline V gene sequence: CDR1 SGHKS, CDR2 YYEKEE (reference sequence). V lost 5 bases and J lost 6; bases outside the gene matches: 7. This CDR3 contains 14 residues. The time point: pretreatment peripheral blood. The table came from immunoSEQ multiplex PCR; TCRdb's copy has only in-frame clones and leaves some out. Among about 130,000 clones, approximately 84% were seen once, and the ten largest hold roughly 2.9%. This receptor was identified in a man aged 50 or older with urothelial cancer. The rearrangement links TRBV5-5 to TRBJ2-7, with 11 positions matching TRBD2. The sample here was PBMCs, taken around atezolizumab (anti-PD-L1) treatment. Here the CDR3 DNA reads TGTGCCAGCAGAGCCGGACTAGCGGGTACCGAGCAGTACTTC. This sequence encodes CASRAGLAGTEQYF.